These 14 T cell receptor beta chains were all obtained from the same sample, sequenced in a study of CD8 T cells in Susac syndrome. Random hexamers served to reverse transcribe roughly 0.5 to 1 ug RNA. TCRdb itself ran the immunoSEQ multiplex PCR reads through MiXCR, one entry per CDR3 protein. The sample holds under 200,000 distinct CDR3 sequences, approximately 95% seen once. The sample consisted of CD8+ T cells from PBMCs. The receptors derive from a human donor with multiple sclerosis.

V usage is TRBV27 and J usage is TRBJ2-5, with 7 positions matching TRBD1. This CDR3 contains 14 residues. CDR1 MNHEY and CDR2 SMNVEV come from the germline V gene (reference sequence). The V and J ends lost 4 bases and 5 bases, in that order; junction bases with no gene match: 7. The CDR3 here is CASSSQGSRETQYF. For the CDR3, the DNA is TGTGCCAGCAGTTCACAGGGGAGCAGGGAGACCCAGTACTTC.

This clonotype turned up a few times. The CDR3 DNA is TGTGCCAGCAGTGCGGGGAACTATGGCTACACCTTC. This encodes CASSAGNYGYTF. The chain recombines TRBV6-4 with TRBJ1-2; D is unclear. The CDR3 runs 12 residues. Trimming took 4 bases from V and 2 from J, leaving 5 bases between them. Germline V CDR1 and CDR2: MRHNA, SNTAGT.

CDR3 DNA: TGTGCCAGCAGTTTTTTCGCCGGACGGGCCTTCACAGATACGCAGTATTTT. Its protein product is CASSFFAGRAFTDTQYF. This chain links TRBV12-3 or TRBV12-4 with TRBJ2-3; no clear D. The CDR3 contains 17 residues. The ends were cut back, 3 bases at V and 2 bases at J, with 18 bases in the middle.

CDR3 nucleotide sequence: TGCAGCGGCGTCGTCGGGGCCTATGGCTACACCTTC. The encoded protein is CSGVVGAYGYTF. This chain connects TRBV29-1 to TRBJ1-2; a weak D match, TRBD1 (5 bases). CDR1 is SQVTM, CDR2 ANQGSEA, per germline. The CDR3 sequence is 12 residues long. V lost 7 bases and J 4 bases, leaving 13 bases between the germline ends.

The rearrangement uses TRBV15 and TRBJ2-7; no clear D. Between the trimmed V and J ends, which lost 0 bases and 2 bases, there was a span of 5 bases. The germline V gene encodes CDR1 LNHNV and CDR2 YYDKDF (reference sequence). The CDR3 spans 13 residues. Here the CDR3 DNA reads TGTGCCACCAGCAGAGATAGCCCCTACGAGCAGTACTTC. Translated, it gives CATSRDSPYEQYF.

The chain carries TRBV30 and TRBJ1-1; 7 nucleotides align to TRBD1. This CDR3 is 14 amino acids long. The germline V gene has CDR1 GTSNPN and CDR2 SVGIG (reference sequence). The J segment lost 7 bases and the V segment lost 3 bases, leaving 11 bases of the junction unmatched. This CDR3 is CAWSHLGGSREAFF. The CDR3 DNA follows: TGTGCCTGGAGCCACCTAGGGGGCAGCCGTGAAGCTTTCTTT. Full variable domain (rest looked up from reference TRBV30 and TRBJ1-1): SQTIHQWPATLVQPVGSPLSLECTVEGTSNPNLYWYRQAAGRGLQLLFYSVGIGQISSEVPQNLSASRPQDRQFILSSKKLLLSDSGFYLCAWSHLGGSREAFFGQGTRLTVV.

This CDR3 reads CASSVEALIEGGYTF. In nucleotides, the CDR3 is TGTGCCAGCAGCGTAGAGGCCCTCATTGAGGGTGGCTACACCTTC. J is TRBJ1-2 and V is TRBV9, with unresolved D. CDR1 is SGDLS and CDR2 is YYNGEE in the germline V gene. V shed 0 bases and J shed 7 bases, with 16 bases lying between them. This CDR3 has 15 residues.

The chain carries TRBV19 and TRBJ2-7, with a weak D call TRBD2 (6 bases). Germline assignment: CDR1 LNHDA and CDR2 SQIVND (reference sequence). The CDR3 contains 15 residues. V lost 2 bases and J 3 bases, leaving 14 bases between the germline ends. CDR3 nucleotide sequence: TGTGCCAGTAGTATAATAGGCGGGGACCACTACGAGCAGTACTTC. Encoded protein: CASSIIGGDHYEQYF. Filled out from reference TRBV19 and TRBJ2-7, the complete variable domain reads DGGITQSPKYLFRKEGQNVTLSCEQNLNHDAMYWYRQDPGQGLRLIYYSQIVNDFQKGDIAEGYSVSREKKESFPLTVTSAQKNPTAFYLCASSIIGGDHYEQYFGPGTRLTVT.

J is TRBJ2-7 and V is TRBV20-1; TRBD1 matches 7 bases. The CDR3 spans 13 residues. V shed 1 base and J 6 bases; nucleotides not matched to a gene: 6. Germline lookup yields CDR1 DFQATT and CDR2 SNEGSKA (reference sequence). The CDR3 DNA is TGCAGTGCTAGAGGTGGCAGGGGGTCCGAGCAGTACTTC. Its translation: CSARGGRGSEQYF.

The chain joins TRBV4-1 to TRBJ1-2, with D tentatively TRBD1 (5 bases). Germline CDR1 and CDR2: MGHRA and YSYEKL. Deletions cut 4 bases from V and 1 base from J, with 16 bases between. This CDR3 has 16 amino acids. The chain's CDR3 is CASSPSGGTDNYGYTF. CDR3 nucleotides: TGCGCCAGCAGCCCGAGCGGGGGAACAGATAACTATGGCTACACCTTC.

The V call is TRBV23-1, the J call TRBJ2-3, with D possibly being TRBD1 (5 bases). TRBV23-1 is placed among ORFs of uncertain function. The CDR3 runs to 13 residues. With 4 bases removed from V and 2 bases from J, the gap between germline ends came to 7 bases. The CDR3 reads CASSLRVTDTQYF. As DNA, the CDR3 is TGCGCCAGCAGTCTCAGGGTCACAGATACGCAGTATTTT.

CDR3: CSARDSGDWSSYEQYF. In DNA, the CDR3 is TGCAGTGCTAGAGATTCGGGGGACTGGAGCTCCTACGAGCAGTACTTC. This chain joins TRBV20-1 and TRBJ2-7; perhaps TRBD2 as D (6 bases). V lost 0 bases and J 0 bases, leaving 15 bases between the germline ends. CDR3 length equals 16 residues. The V gene's germline CDR1 is DFQATT and CDR2 SNEGSKA (reference sequence).

J is TRBJ2-7 and V is TRBV4-1; 7 positions match TRBD2. Germline CDR1 MGHRA, CDR2 YSYEKL. Losses at the gene ends were 5 bases for V and 3 bases for J; bases not matched to a gene: 13. This CDR3 is 16 amino acids long. In DNA form, the CDR3 reads TGCGCCAGCAGCAAACACCTGGGGAGGGGAGGCTACGAGCAGTACTTC. Residues: CASSKHLGRGGYEQYF.

The rearrangement uses TRBV10-3 and TRBJ2-2, with TRBD2 as a possible D gene (6 bases). The CDR3 extends over 13 amino acids. Trimming took 6 bases from V and 1 from J, leaving 6 bases between them. CDR1 and CDR2 (germline): ENHRY, SYGVKD. CDR3 bases: TGTGCCATCAGAGCGGGGAACACCGGGGAGCTGTTTTTT. Protein product: CAIRAGNTGELFF.